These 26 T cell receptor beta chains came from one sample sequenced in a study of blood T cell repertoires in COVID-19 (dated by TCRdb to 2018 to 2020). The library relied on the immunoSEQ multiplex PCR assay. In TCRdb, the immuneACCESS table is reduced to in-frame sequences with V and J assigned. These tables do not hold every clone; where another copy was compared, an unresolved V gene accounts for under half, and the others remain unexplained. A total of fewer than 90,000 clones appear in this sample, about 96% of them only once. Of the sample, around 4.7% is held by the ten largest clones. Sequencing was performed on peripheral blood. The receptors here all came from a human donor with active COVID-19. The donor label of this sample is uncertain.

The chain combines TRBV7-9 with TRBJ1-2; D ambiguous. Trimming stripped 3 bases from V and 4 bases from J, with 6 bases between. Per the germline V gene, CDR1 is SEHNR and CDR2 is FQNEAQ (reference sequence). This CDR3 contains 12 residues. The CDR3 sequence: CASSLEIYGYTF. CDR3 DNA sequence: TGTGCCAGCAGCTTGGAGATCTATGGCTACACCTTC.

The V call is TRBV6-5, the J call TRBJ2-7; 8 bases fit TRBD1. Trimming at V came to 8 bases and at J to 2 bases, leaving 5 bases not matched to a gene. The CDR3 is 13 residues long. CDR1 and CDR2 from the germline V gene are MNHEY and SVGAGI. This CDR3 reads CASGGQAPYEQYF. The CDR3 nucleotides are TGTGCCAGCGGGGGACAGGCCCCCTACGAGCAGTACTTC.

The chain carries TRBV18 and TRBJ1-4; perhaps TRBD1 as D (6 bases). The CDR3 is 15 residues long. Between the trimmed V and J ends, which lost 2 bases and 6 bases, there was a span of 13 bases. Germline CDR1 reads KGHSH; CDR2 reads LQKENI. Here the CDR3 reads CASSPITGPDEKLFF. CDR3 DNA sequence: TGTGCCAGCTCACCAATTACAGGGCCGGATGAAAAACTGTTTTTT.

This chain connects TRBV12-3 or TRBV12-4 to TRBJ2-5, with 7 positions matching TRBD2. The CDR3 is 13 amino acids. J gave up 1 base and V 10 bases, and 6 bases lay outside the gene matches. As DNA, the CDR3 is TGTGCCACCCAGCGGGGCCCCCAAGAGACCCAGTACTTC. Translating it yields CATQRGPQETQYF.

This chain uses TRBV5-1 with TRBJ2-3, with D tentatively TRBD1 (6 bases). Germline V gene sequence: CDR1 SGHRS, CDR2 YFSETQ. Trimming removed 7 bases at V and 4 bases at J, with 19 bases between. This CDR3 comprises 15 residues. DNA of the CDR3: TGCGCCAGCGGAATTCAGGACAGAATTGCAGATACGCAGTATTTT. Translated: CASGIQDRIADTQYF.

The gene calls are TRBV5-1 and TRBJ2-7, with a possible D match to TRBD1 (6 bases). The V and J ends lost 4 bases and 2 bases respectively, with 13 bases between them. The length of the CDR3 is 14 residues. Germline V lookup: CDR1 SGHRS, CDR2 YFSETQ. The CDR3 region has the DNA TGCGCCAGCAGCCTGGAGGACAGTGCCTACGAGCAGTACTTC. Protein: CASSLEDSAYEQYF.

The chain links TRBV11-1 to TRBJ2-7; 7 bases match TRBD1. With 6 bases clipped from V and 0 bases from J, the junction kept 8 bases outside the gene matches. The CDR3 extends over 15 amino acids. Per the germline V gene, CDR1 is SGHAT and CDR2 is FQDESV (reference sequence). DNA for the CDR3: TGTGCCAGCAGTCAGACGGACAGGCCCTCCTACGAGCAGTACTTC. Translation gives CASSQTDRPSYEQYF.

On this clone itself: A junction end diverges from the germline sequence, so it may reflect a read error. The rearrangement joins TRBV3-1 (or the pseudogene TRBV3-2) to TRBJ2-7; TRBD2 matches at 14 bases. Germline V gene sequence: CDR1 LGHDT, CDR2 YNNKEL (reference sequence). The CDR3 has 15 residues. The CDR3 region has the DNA TGTGCCAGCAGCCTAATAATGGGACTAGCGGGAGAGGTTCACTTC. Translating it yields CASSLIMGLAGEVHF.

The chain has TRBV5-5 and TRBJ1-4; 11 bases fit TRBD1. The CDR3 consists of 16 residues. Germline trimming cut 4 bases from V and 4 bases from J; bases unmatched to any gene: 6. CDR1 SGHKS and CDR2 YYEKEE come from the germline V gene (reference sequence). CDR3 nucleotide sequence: TGTGCCAGCAGCCAGTTGGGACAGGGGGTTAATGAAAAACTGTTTTTT. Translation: CASSQLGQGVNEKLFF.

The CDR3 bases are TGTGCCAGCGGAAGGACGGGGAACTATGGCTACACCTTC. Protein product: CASGRTGNYGYTF. The chain employs TRBV12-3 or TRBV12-4 and TRBJ1-2; no clear D gene. The CDR3 consists of 13 residues. Trimming cost V 8 bases and J 2 bases, with 12 bases left between them.

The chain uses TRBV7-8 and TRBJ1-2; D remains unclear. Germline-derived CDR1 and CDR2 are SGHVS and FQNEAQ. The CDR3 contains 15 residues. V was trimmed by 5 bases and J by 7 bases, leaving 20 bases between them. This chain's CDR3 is CASSPSRAARGGYTF. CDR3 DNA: TGTGCCAGCAGCCCTAGTAGGGCGGCGCGGGGTGGCTACACCTTC.

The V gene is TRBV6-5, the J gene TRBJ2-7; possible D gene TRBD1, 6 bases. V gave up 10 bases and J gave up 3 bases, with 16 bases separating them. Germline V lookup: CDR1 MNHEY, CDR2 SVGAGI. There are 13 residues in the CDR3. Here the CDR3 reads CATQDSPRYEQYF. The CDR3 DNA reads TGTGCCACCCAGGACAGCCCTCGCTACGAGCAGTACTTC.

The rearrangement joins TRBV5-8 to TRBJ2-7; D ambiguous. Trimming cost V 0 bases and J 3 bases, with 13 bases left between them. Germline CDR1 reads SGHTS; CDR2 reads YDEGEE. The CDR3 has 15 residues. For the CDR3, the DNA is TGTGCCAGCAGCTTGGCCTTATTAAGTAGCTACGAGCAGTACTTC. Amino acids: CASSLALLSSYEQYF.

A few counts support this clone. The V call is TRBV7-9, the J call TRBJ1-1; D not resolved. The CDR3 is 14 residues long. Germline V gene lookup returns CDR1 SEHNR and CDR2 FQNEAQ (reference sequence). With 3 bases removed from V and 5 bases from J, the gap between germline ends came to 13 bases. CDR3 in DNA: TGTGCCAGCAGCTTGACAACCGGGAATACTGAAGCTTTCTTT. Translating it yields CASSLTTGNTEAFF.

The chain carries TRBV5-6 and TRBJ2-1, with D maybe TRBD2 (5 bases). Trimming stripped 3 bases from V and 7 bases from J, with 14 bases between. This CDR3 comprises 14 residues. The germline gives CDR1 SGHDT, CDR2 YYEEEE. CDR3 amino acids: CASSSRRLANEQFF. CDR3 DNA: TGTGCCAGCAGCTCCCGTCGTCTAGCTAATGAGCAGTTCTTC.

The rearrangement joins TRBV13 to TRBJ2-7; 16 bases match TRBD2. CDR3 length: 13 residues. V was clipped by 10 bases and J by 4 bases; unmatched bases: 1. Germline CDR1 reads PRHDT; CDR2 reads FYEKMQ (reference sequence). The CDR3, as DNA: TGTGCCACGGGACTAGCGGGAGGGTACGAGCAGTACTTC. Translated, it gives CATGLAGGYEQYF.

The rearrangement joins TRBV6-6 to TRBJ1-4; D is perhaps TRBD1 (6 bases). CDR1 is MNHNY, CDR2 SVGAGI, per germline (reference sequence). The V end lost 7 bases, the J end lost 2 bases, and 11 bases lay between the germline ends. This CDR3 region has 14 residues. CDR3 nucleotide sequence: TGTGCCAGCACAAACGGACAGACTAATGAAAAACTGTTTTTT. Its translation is CASTNGQTNEKLFF.

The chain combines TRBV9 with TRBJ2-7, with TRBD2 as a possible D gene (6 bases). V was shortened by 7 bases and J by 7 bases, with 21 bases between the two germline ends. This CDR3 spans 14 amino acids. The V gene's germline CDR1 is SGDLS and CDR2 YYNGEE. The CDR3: CASARASERGEQYF. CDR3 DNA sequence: TGTGCCAGCGCGCGGGCTAGCGAGAGAGGGGAGCAGTACTTC.

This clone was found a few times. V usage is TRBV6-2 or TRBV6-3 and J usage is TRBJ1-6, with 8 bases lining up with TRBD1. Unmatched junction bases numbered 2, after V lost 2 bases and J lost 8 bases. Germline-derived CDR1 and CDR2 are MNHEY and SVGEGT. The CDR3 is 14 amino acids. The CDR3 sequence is CASSYGTGYSPLHF. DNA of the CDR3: TGTGCCAGCAGTTACGGGACAGGTTATTCACCCCTCCACTTT.

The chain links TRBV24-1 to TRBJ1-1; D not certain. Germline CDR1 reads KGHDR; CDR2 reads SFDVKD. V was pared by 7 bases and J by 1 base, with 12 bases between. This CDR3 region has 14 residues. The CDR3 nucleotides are TGTGCCACCAGCCGATTTTGGGCGAACACTGAAGCTTTCTTT. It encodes CATSRFWANTEAFF.

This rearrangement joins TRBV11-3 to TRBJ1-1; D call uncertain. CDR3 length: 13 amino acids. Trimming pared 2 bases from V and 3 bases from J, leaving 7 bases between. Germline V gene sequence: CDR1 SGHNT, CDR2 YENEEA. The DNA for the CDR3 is TGTGCCAGCAGCTTATCGGGATACACTGAAGCTTTCTTT. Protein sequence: CASSLSGYTEAFF.

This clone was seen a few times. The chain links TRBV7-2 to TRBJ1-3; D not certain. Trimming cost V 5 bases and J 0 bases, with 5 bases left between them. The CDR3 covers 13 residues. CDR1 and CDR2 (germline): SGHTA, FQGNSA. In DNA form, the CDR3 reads TGTGCCAGCAGCCCCAACTCTGGAAACACCATATATTTT. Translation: CASSPNSGNTIYF.

As DNA, the CDR3 is TGTGCCAGCAGCTGGCGGACTAGCGGGGCCAACTCCTACAATGAGCAGTTCTTC. This sequence encodes CASSWRTSGANSYNEQFF. The V call is TRBV5-4, the J call TRBJ2-1; TRBD2 matches 12 bases. CDR1 SGHNT and CDR2 YYREEE come from the germline V gene (reference sequence). The trim removed 3 bases at V and 0 bases at J, leaving 7 bases unmatched. The CDR3 has 18 amino acids.

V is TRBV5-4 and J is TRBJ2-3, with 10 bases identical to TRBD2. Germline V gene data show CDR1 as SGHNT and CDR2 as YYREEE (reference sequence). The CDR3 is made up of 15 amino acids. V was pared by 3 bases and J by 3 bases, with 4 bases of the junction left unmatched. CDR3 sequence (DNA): TGTGCCAGCAGCTCCTTGACTAGCGGGACAGATACGCAGTATTTT. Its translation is CASSSLTSGTDTQYF.

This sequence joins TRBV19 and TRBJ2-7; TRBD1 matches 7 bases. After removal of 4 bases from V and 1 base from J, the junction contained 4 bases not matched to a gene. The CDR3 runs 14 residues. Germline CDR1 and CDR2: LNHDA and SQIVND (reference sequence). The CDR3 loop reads CASSTPGQSYEQYF. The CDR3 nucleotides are TGTGCCAGTAGTACCCCGGGACAGTCCTACGAGCAGTACTTC.

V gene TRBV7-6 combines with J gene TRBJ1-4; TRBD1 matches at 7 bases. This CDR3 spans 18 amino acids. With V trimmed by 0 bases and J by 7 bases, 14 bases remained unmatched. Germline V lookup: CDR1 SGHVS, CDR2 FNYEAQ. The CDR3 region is CASSLAPQLDRVSEKLFF. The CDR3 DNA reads TGTGCCAGCAGCTTAGCCCCCCAACTTGACAGGGTATCTGAAAAACTGTTTTTT.